This T cell receptor beta chain was recovered during a study of blood T cell repertoires in COVID-19. This table comes from immunoSEQ multiplex PCR, and its TCRdb copy is limited to in-frame clones, with some not included. The table lists around 200,000 clones, approximately 75% of them singletons. This clone was seen a few times. The specimen was PBMCs or T cells enriched from blood (not recorded which). The clonotype was recovered from a man between 35 and 55 years old who had recovered from COVID-19.

The CDR3: CASSSEETVYQPQHF. The CDR3 DNA is TGTGCCAGCAGCTCCGAAGAGACAGTTTATCAGCCCCAGCATTTT. The J gene is TRBJ1-5, the V gene TRBV5-5; weak D call: TRBD1 (5 bases). Germline V gives CDR1 SGHKS, CDR2 YYEKEE (reference sequence). This CDR3 spans 15 amino acids. Trimming took 3 bases from V and 5 from J, leaving 15 bases between them. Variable domain in full (rest from reference TRBV5-5 and TRBJ1-5): DAGVTQSPTHLIKTRGQQVTLRCSPISGHKSVSWYQQVLGQGPQFIFQYYEKEERGRGNFPDRFSARQFPNYSSELNVNALLLGDSALYLCASSSEETVYQPQHFGDGTRLSIL.